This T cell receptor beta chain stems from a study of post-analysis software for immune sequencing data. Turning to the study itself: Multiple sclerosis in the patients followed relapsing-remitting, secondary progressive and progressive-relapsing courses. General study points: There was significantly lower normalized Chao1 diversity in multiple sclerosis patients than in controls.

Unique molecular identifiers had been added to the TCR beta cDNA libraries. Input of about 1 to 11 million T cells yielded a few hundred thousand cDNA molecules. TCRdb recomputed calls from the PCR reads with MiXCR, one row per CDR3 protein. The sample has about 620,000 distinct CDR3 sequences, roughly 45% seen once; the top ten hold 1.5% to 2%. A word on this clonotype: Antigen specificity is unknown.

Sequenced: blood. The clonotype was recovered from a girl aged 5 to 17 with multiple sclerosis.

CDR3: CASSLRESDTQYF. CDR3 DNA sequence: TGTGCCAGCAGTTTACGAGAATCAGATACGCAGTATTTT. This rearrangement joins TRBV12-3 or TRBV12-4 to TRBJ2-3; D is undetermined. This CDR3 contains 13 residues. With 2 bases removed from V and 4 bases from J, the gap between germline ends came to 7 bases.